The 14 T cell receptor beta chains presented below share a single source sample, sequenced in a study of blood T cell repertoires in COVID-19. TCRdb's table, derived via immunoSEQ multiplex PCR, lists solely in-frame clones and lacks some. The sample lists about 45,000 clones; about nine tenths were seen once. Sequencing was done on a sample of peripheral blood. These TCRs come from a human donor in a cohort sampled during active COVID-19.

The V gene is TRBV7-6, the J gene TRBJ2-3, with TRBD2 matching over 9 bases. The CDR3 consists of 16 residues. CDR1 SGHVS and CDR2 FNYEAQ come from the germline V gene. After removal of 5 bases from V and 2 bases from J, the junction contained 8 bases not matched to a gene. In nucleotides, the CDR3 is TGTGCCAGCAGCCTTAGAGCGGGGGGCTCCACAGATACGCAGTATTTT. The encoded protein is CASSLRAGGSTDTQYF.

The chain employs TRBV7-6 and TRBJ2-2; 12 bases agree with TRBD2. Trimming at V came to 2 bases and at J to 7 bases, leaving 5 bases not matched to a gene. Per germline, CDR1 SGHVS and CDR2 FNYEAQ. The CDR3 is 16 amino acids. The CDR3 sequence: CASSLRLAGAGGELFF. CDR3 nucleotides: TGTGCCAGCAGCTTAAGACTAGCGGGAGCTGGCGGGGAGCTGTTTTTT.

The CDR3 DNA sequence: TGTGCCAGCAGCCTTGACAGGGGGGGGTCCTATGGCTACACCTTC. Translated: CASSLDRGGSYGYTF. The chain carries TRBV5-4 and TRBJ1-2; 9 positions agree with TRBD1. The germline gives CDR1 SGHNT, CDR2 YYREEE (reference sequence). Germline trimming cut 4 bases from V and 4 bases from J; bases unmatched to any gene: 8. The CDR3 sequence is 15 residues long. Supplemented by reference TRBV5-4 and TRBJ1-2, the full variable domain reads ETGVTQSPTHLIKTRGQQVTLRCSSQSGHNTVSWYQQALGQGPQFIFQYYREEENGRGNFPPRFSGLQFPNYSSELNVNALELDDSALYLCASSLDRGGSYGYTFGSGTRLTVV.

The chain combines TRBV21-1 with TRBJ2-1; the DNA was not compared with TRBD2, the D call given in the table. TRBV21-1 is flagged as a pseudogene. The CDR3 loop spans 18 amino acids. The CDR3 here is CARPARTSGWLSYNEQFF. The DNA for the CDR3 is TGTGCCAGGCCCGCACGGACTAGCGGGTGGCTCTCCTACAATGAGCAGTTCTTC.

The rearrangement links TRBV6-2 or TRBV6-3 to TRBJ2-5; TRBD1 matches 9 bases. CDR1 is MNHEY and CDR2 is SVGEGT in the germline V gene. This CDR3 has 14 amino acids. V trimming: 5 bases; J trimming: 5 bases; junction bases outside the gene matches: 6. CDR3 sequence (DNA): TGTGCCAGCAGTCGGGACAGGGTTGGGGAGACCCAGTACTTC. It encodes CASSRDRVGETQYF.

The rearrangement links TRBV13 to TRBJ2-7, with D perhaps matching TRBD2 (5 bases). This CDR3 is built from 15 residues. Trimming removed 2 bases at V and 7 bases at J, with 18 bases between. Germline CDR1 is PRHDT and CDR2 is FYEKMQ (reference sequence). The DNA of the CDR3 is TGTGCCAGCAGCTTACTAAGGAGAGGGCGGCGGGAGCAGTACTTC. Its translation: CASSLLRRGRREQYF.

The V and J genes are TRBV2 and TRBJ2-5; 8 bases fit TRBD2. This CDR3 spans 15 amino acids. With V trimmed by 10 bases and J by 2 bases, 12 bases remained unmatched. Germline CDR1 reads SNHLY; CDR2 reads FYNNEI. The CDR3 loop is CATSVSGGPQETQYF. DNA of the CDR3: TGTGCCACCTCGGTGAGCGGGGGACCTCAAGAGACCCAGTACTTC.

The CDR3 DNA follows: TGTGCCAGTAGTGGGGCTAGCGGGGGGTCTAGCACAGATACGCAGTATTTT. This gives the protein CASSGASGGSSTDTQYF. V usage is TRBV19 and J usage is TRBJ2-3, with 11 bases aligning to TRBD2. Trimming removed 5 bases from V and 0 bases from J; junction bases left unmatched: 7. Per the germline V gene, CDR1 is LNHDA and CDR2 is SQIVND (reference sequence). This CDR3 has 17 amino acids.

The rearrangement joins TRBV6-6 to TRBJ1-5; tentatively, D is TRBD1 (6 bases). CDR1 MNHNY and CDR2 SVGAGI come from the germline V gene (reference sequence). This CDR3 has 14 residues. V was shortened by 5 bases and J by 1 base, with 9 bases between the two germline ends. The CDR3 loop reads CASSGTQSNQPQHF. DNA for the CDR3: TGTGCCAGCAGTGGGACACAGAGCAATCAGCCCCAGCATTTT.

The chain links TRBV6-2 or TRBV6-3 to TRBJ2-7; 12 nucleotides line up with TRBD2. The germline V gene has CDR1 MNHEY and CDR2 SVGEGT. Germline trimming cut 6 bases from V and 5 bases from J; bases unmatched to any gene: 8. CDR3 length: 15 residues. CDR3 in DNA: TGTGCCAGCAGCACCTTACGACTAGCGGGAGACGAGCAGTACTTC. Protein: CASSTLRLAGDEQYF.

The chain employs TRBV5-5 and TRBJ2-1; 8 bases map to TRBD1. The CDR3 has 15 residues. The germline V gene has CDR1 SGHKS and CDR2 YYEKEE (reference sequence). The trim removed 2 bases at V and 4 bases at J, leaving 5 bases unmatched. The CDR3 nucleotides are TGTGCCAGCAGCTTCGACAGGGGTGTTTACAATGAGCAGTTCTTC. This translates into CASSFDRGVYNEQFF.

The chain couples TRBV10-3 to TRBJ1-1, with 8 positions matching TRBD1. The CDR3 covers 17 residues. Germline loops: CDR1 ENHRY, CDR2 SYGVKD. V lost 6 bases and J lost 2; bases outside the gene matches: 14. The CDR3 nucleotides read TGTGCCATCAGCGGTTTGGGCCAGGGGGCCGTAAACACTGAAGCTTTCTTT. This sequence encodes CAISGLGQGAVNTEAFF.

The V and J genes are TRBV24-1 and TRBJ2-1, with a weak D call TRBD2 (5 bases). The CDR3 consists of 13 residues. Germline loops: CDR1 KGHDR, CDR2 SFDVKD. Trimming removed 2 bases from V and 6 bases from J, with 7 bases in between. The CDR3 region is CATSDSTSNEQFF. For the CDR3, the DNA is TGTGCCACCAGTGATTCCACTAGCAATGAGCAGTTCTTC.

The gene calls are TRBV7-8 and TRBJ2-7, with D possibly TRBD1 on 6 matching bases. The CDR3 consists of 13 residues. V lost 10 bases and J 2 bases, leaving 15 bases between the germline ends. Looked up from germline, CDR1 is SGHVS and CDR2 is FQNEAQ. CDR3 loop: CATTGRTTYEQYF. CDR3 coding DNA: TGTGCCACGACAGGCCGAACTACCTACGAGCAGTACTTC.